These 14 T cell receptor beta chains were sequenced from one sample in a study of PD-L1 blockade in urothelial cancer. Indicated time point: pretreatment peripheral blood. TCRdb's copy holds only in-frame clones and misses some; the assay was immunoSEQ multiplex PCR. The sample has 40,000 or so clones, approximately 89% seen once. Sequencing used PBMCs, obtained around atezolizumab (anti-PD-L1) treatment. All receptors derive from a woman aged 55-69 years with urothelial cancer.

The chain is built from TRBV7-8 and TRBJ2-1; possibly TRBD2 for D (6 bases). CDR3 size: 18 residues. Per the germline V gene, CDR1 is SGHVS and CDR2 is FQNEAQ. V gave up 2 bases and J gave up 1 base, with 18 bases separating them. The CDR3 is CASSLTAGLRKSYNEQFF. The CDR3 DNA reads TGTGCCAGCAGCTTAACCGCGGGACTCCGAAAATCCTACAATGAGCAGTTCTTC.

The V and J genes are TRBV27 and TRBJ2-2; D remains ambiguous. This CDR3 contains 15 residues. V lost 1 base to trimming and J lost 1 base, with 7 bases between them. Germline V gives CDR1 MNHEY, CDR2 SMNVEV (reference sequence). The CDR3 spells CASSLFRVNTGELFF. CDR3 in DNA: TGTGCCAGCAGTTTATTTCGGGTGAACACCGGGGAGCTGTTTTTT.

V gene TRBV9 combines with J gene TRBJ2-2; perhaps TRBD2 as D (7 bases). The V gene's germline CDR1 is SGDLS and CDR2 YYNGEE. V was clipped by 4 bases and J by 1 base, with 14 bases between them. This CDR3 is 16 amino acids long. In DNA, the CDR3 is TGTGCCAGCAGCTCTCTGGGAGGGGGGAACACCGGGGAGCTGTTTTTT. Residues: CASSSLGGGNTGELFF.

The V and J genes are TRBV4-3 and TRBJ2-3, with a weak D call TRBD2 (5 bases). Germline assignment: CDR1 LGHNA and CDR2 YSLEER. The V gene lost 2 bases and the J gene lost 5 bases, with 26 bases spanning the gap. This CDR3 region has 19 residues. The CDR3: CASSQYFTRPLPTVDTQYF. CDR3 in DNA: TGCGCCAGCAGCCAATACTTTACTAGACCGCTGCCCACAGTAGATACGCAGTATTTT.

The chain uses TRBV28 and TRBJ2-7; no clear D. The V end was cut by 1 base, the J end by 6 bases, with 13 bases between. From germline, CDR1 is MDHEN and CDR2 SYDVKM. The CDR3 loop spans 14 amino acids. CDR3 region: CASSLLFISTEQYF. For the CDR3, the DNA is TGTGCCAGCAGTTTATTATTCATTTCTACCGAGCAGTACTTC.

The CDR3 here is CASSPQNRGGGYTF. CDR3 sequence (DNA): TGTGCCAGCAGCCCTCAGAACAGGGGAGGAGGCTACACCTTC. J is TRBJ1-2 and V is TRBV11-2; TRBD1 agrees at 7 bases. Germline V lookup: CDR1 SGHAT, CDR2 FQNNGV. The CDR3 has 14 residues. Unmatched junction bases numbered 11, after V lost 5 bases and J lost 8 bases.

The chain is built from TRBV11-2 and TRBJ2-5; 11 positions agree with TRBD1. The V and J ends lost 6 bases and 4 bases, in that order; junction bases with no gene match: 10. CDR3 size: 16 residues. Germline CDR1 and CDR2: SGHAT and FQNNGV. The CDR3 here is CASRELGQGGSETQYF. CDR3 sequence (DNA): TGTGCCAGCAGGGAACTGGGACAGGGGGGATCAGAGACCCAGTACTTC.

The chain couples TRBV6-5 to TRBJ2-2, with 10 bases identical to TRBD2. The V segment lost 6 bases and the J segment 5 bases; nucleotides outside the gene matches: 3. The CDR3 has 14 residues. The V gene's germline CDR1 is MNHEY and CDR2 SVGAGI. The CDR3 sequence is CASRLAGRTGELFF. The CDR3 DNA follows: TGTGCCAGCAGACTAGCGGGACGGACCGGGGAGCTGTTTTTT.

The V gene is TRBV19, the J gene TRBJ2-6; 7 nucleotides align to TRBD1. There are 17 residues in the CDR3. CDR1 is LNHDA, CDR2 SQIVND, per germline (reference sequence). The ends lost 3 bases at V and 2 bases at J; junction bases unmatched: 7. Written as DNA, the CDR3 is TGTGCCAGTAGTATTTCTAGGGGGCAGGCTGGGGCCAACGTCCTGACTTTC. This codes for CASSISRGQAGANVLTF.

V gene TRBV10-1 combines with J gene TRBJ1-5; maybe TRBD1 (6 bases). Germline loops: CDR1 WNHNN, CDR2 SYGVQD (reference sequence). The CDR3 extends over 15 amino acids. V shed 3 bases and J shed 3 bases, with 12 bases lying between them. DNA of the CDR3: TGCGCCAGCAGTGACCGGGGGGGCCTCAATCAGCCCCAGCATTTT. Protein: CASSDRGGLNQPQHF.

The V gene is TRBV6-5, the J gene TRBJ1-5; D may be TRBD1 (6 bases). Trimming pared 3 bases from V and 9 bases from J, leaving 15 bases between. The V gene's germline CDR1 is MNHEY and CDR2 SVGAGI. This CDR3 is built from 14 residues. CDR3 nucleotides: TGTGCCAGCAGTTATCTTGACAGGAGAGGGCCCCAGCATTTT. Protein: CASSYLDRRGPQHF.

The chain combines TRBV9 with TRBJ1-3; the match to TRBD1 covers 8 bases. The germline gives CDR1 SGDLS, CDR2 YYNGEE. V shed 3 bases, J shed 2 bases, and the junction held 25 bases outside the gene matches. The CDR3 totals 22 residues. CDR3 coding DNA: TGTGCCAGCAGCGAATCATTACGGACAGGGTCTTATATCCACTTCGCTGGAAACACCATATATTTT. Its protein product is CASSESLRTGSYIHFAGNTIYF.

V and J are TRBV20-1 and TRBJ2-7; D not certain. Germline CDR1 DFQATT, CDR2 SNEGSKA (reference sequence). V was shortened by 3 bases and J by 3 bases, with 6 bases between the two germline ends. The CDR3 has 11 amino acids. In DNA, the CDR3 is TGCAGTGCTAGTCCCGTCTACGAGCAGTACTTC. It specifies CSASPVYEQYF.

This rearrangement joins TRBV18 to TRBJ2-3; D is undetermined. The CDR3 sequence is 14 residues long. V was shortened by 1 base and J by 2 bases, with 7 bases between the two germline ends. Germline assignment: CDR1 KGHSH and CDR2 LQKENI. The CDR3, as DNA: TGTGCCAGCTCACCACGGGCAGTCACAGATACGCAGTATTTT. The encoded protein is CASSPRAVTDTQYF.